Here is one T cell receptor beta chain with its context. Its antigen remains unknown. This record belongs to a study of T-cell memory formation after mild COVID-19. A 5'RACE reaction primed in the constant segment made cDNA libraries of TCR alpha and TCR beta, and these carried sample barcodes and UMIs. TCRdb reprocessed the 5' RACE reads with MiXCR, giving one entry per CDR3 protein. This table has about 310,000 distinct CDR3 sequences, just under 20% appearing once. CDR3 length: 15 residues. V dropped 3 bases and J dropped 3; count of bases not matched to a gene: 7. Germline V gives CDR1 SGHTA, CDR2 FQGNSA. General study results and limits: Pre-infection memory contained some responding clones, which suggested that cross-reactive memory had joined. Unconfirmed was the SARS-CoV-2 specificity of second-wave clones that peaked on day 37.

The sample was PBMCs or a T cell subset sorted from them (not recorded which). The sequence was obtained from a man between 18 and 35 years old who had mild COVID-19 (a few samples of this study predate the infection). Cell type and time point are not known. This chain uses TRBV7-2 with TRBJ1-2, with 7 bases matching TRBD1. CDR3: CASSLRQGEHYGYTF. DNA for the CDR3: TGTGCCAGCAGCTTGAGGCAGGGGGAACACTATGGCTACACCTTC.